Below, one T cell receptor (beta chain) is given with its context. CDR1 and CDR2 (germline): ENHRY, SYGVKD. Deletions cut 3 bases from V and 0 bases from J, with 14 bases between. The CDR3 is made up of 16 amino acids. This entry is derived from a study of blood T cell repertoires in COVID-19. Original processing notes: Using reference gene primer amplification, nucleated cell counts were estimated. Clones were sequenced by immunoSEQ multiplex PCR, and TCRdb holds only the in-frame ones, with some missing. That table furnishes V, J and clone size, whereas the DNA furnished D and trimming. Among 400,000 to 500,000 clones, roughly 90% were seen once, and the ten largest hold approximately 1.5%. Participants reported their clinical history, and cohort assignment relied on those reports.

The receptor was derived from a woman aged 18-30 years who had been exposed to COVID-19. Sequenced input: PBMCs or T cells enriched from blood (not recorded which). The chain recombines TRBV10-3 with TRBJ2-5; D is undetermined. The CDR3 is CAISDTVRSHQETQYF. Here the CDR3 DNA reads TGTGCCATCAGTGATACAGTCAGGTCCCACCAAGAGACCCAGTACTTC.